This is a list of T cell receptor beta chains from one sample in a study of post-analysis software for immune sequencing data. MiXCR, applied by TCRdb to the PCR reads, yields one record per CDR3 protein. The table has 450,000 or so distinct CDR3 sequences, around 40% seen once. Sequencing used blood. The receptor source for this set is a girl aged 10-17 years with multiple sclerosis. CDR3s include the opening cysteine and the closing phenylalanine or tryptophan. The D gene is left open where the match is weak. The size of a clone is reported for some rows only, either as once, few or many, or as a class for expanded clones.

v_call,j_call,clone_size,d_call,cdr3_nt,cdr3_aa
TRBV20-1,TRBJ2-6,.,.,TGCAGTGCTCGACCGTCGGTGGAGCTTGGGGCCAACGTCCTGACTTTC,CSARPSVELGANVLTF
TRBV29-1,TRBJ1-1,few,TRBD1,TGCAGCGTTGACCCGACAGGGCAGGTGAGTCCCTACTTCACTGAAGCTTTCTTT,CSVDPTGQVSPYFTEAFF
TRBV4-2,TRBJ1-2,.,.,TGTGCCAGCAGTCAGAGACAGGAAGCTAACTATGGCTGCACCTTC,CASSQRQEANYGCTF
TRBV29-1,TRBJ2-3,.,.,TGCAGCGTTGGCCTACCTGGGGCAGATACGCAGTATTTT,CSVGLPGADTQYF
TRBV7-9,TRBJ1-5,few,.,TGTGCCAGCAGCTTGAGCAGCCCTACCAATCAGCCCCAGCATTTT,CASSLSSPTNQPQHF
TRBV12-3/TRBV12-4,TRBJ1-2,.,TRBD1,TGTGCCAGCACCGCGACAGGGACCTATGGCTACACCTTC,CASTATGTYGYTF
TRBV5-1,TRBJ2-7,few,TRBD1,TGCGCCAGCAGCTTAGGACAGGGGTTCGACGAGCAGTACTTC,CASSLGQGFDEQYF
TRBV20-1,TRBJ1-4,.,.,TGCAGTGCTAGAGGGGAAAAACTGTTTTTT,CSARGEKLFF
TRBV7-2,TRBJ1-5,.,TRBD1,TGTGCCAGCAGCTTAGCGACAGGGGGCTGGGGTCAGCCCCAGCATTTT,CASSLATGGWGQPQHF
TRBV3-1,TRBJ2-7,.,.,TGTGCCAGCAGCCCTAGGGCGGGCCGATACGAGCAGTACTTC,CASSPRAGRYEQYF
TRBV20-1,TRBJ2-5,.,TRBD2,TGCAGTGCTAGAGATCAAGGACTAGAGTTTGAGACCCAGTACTTC,CSARDQGLEFETQYF
TRBV20-1,TRBJ1-1,.,TRBD1,TGCAGTGCAGGGACAGGGCTGAACACTGAAGCTTTCTTT,CSAGTGLNTEAFF
TRBV27,TRBJ1-2,few,TRBD1,TGTGCCAGCAGCAGAGCGGGGACAGCTAACTATGGCTACACCTTC,CASSRAGTANYGYTF
TRBV7-3,TRBJ2-1,few,TRBD2,TGTGCCAGCAGCCCGACTAGCGGGAGGTCAGGTGAGCAGTTCTTC,CASSPTSGRSGEQFF
TRBV18,TRBJ2-1,few,TRBD2,TGTGCCAGCTCACCACCTCGGGCTTCGTGGCTAGCGGGAGGGAGTCCCAATGAGCAGTTCTTC,CASSPPRASWLAGGSPNEQFF
TRBV7-2,TRBJ2-7,few,.,TGTGCCAGCAGCGGGCACTCCTACGAGCAGTACTTC,CASSGHSYEQYF
TRBV6-6,TRBJ2-3,few,.,TGTGCCAGCAGCTACGGTGGGCAGGGAACAGATACGCAGTATTTT,CASSYGGQGTDTQYF
TRBV20-1,TRBJ2-7,few,.,TGCAGTGCTAGAGTAACCTACGAGCAGTACTTC,CSARVTYEQYF
TRBV11-2,TRBJ2-1,few,TRBD2,TGTGCCAGCAGCTTAGTAGCGGGAGGGTTGAATGAGCAGTTCTTC,CASSLVAGGLNEQFF
TRBV7-9,TRBJ1-2,.,.,TGTGCCAGCAGCTTAGCCGGGGTCCAGGGCTACACCTTC,CASSLAGVQGYTF
TRBV20-1,TRBJ2-2,.,TRBD2,TGCAGTGCTAGGGCTAGCGGGAGGACCGGGGAGCTGTTTTTT,CSARASGRTGELFF
TRBV24-1,TRBJ2-1,.,TRBD2,TGTGCCACCAGTGATTCCCGACGACTAGCGGGAGGGTCGGAGCAGTTCTTC,CATSDSRRLAGGSEQFF
TRBV7-9,TRBJ1-2,few,.,TGTGCCAGCAGCACACCCGGACTCCAAGCGGGCTATGGCTACACCTTC,CASSTPGLQAGYGYTF
TRBV3-1,TRBJ2-3,.,TRBD2,TGTGCCAGCAGCCTACATGCGATAATCGGGACTAGCGGGAGCACAGATACGCAGTATTTT,CASSLHAIIGTSGSTDTQYF
TRBV6-1,TRBJ2-3,.,.,TGTGCCAGCAGTGAAGATGAGGGGATTGTGGATACGCAGTATTTT,CASSEDEGIVDTQYF
TRBV5-1,TRBJ2-7,.,.,TGCGCCAGCAGCTCTGACGGCCGTCGGGACTACGAGCAGTACTTC,CASSSDGRRDYEQYF
TRBV7-2,TRBJ2-3,.,TRBD2,TGTGCCAGCAGCCCAGGACTAGTAGCCGATACGCAGTATTTT,CASSPGLVADTQYF
TRBV6-5,TRBJ2-5,.,.,TGTGCCAGCAGTTACGGCAGGGGGGTTGGGGAGACCCAGTACTTC,CASSYGRGVGETQYF
TRBV5-6,TRBJ2-7,.,.,TGTGCCAGCAGCTTTGGGACTCAACCCACCTACGAGCAGTACTTC,CASSFGTQPTYEQYF
TRBV24-1,TRBJ2-3,few,.,TGTGCCACCAGTGGTGTAACTAGCACAGATACGCAGTATTTT,CATSGVTSTDTQYF
TRBV7-6,TRBJ2-1,few,.,TGTGCCAGCAGAGCCATGAGGTCGGACTACAATGAGCAGTTCTTC,CASRAMRSDYNEQFF
TRBV12-3/TRBV12-4,TRBJ2-3,.,.,TGTGCCAGCACCCCTCCCCTGCGTCCTAGCACAGATACGCAGTATTTT,CASTPPLRPSTDTQYF
TRBV28,TRBJ2-5,few,.,TGTGCCAGCAGTTTTACGTACCAAGAGACCCAGTACTTC,CASSFTYQETQYF
TRBV7-9,TRBJ2-1,.,.,TGTGCCAGCACCCAAGCAGGGGGAGGTGGCAATGAGCAGTTCTTC,CASTQAGGGGNEQFF
TRBV28,TRBJ1-3,once,TRBD1,TGTGCCAGCAGCATTGGGACAGGGGACTCTGGAAACACCATATATTTT,CASSIGTGDSGNTIYF
TRBV6-5,TRBJ1-1,.,TRBD1,TGTGCCACGCGACGGGACAGGGCGTTAGGGACTGAAGCTTTCTTT,CATRRDRALGTEAFF
TRBV6-6,TRBJ1-2,.,TRBD1,TGTGCCAGGGTGGGACAGGGCTACACCTTC,CARVGQGYTF
TRBV2,TRBJ2-1,.,.,TGTGCCAGCAACCAAGGACGAGCCCCCTACAATGAGCAGTTCTTC,CASNQGRAPYNEQFF
TRBV28,TRBJ2-5,.,TRBD2,TGTGCCAGCAGTTCCCTACCGACTAGCGGGAGCTGGGGAGAGACCCAGTACTTC,CASSSLPTSGSWGETQYF
TRBV6-5,TRBJ2-6,.,.,TGTGCCAGCAGTTATGGGCCAGGCCGCAACTGGGGGGGGGCCAACGTCCTGACTTTC,CASSYGPGRNWGGANVLTF
TRBV12-3/TRBV12-4,TRBJ2-3,.,.,TGTGCCAGCAGTCCCAACAGGGTCCCAGATACGCAGTATTTT,CASSPNRVPDTQYF
TRBV18,TRBJ2-7,few,TRBD1,TGTGCCAGCTCATCAGACGGACAGGGAGGATACGAGCAGTACTTC,CASSSDGQGGYEQYF
TRBV12-3/TRBV12-4,TRBJ2-7,.,.,TGTGCCAGCACCTTAGGACTGAGCTCCTACGAGCAGTACTTC,CASTLGLSSYEQYF
TRBV6-5,TRBJ2-5,few,TRBD2,TGTGCCAGCAGTTACTCGTTATTGGGACTAGCGTTAGAGTCCCAGTACTTC,CASSYSLLGLALESQYF
TRBV7-3,TRBJ1-2,.,TRBD1,TGTGCCAGCAGCCCCTCGGGACAGAACTATGGCTACACCTTC,CASSPSGQNYGYTF
TRBV7-2,TRBJ2-5,.,TRBD2,TGTGCCAGCAGCGCCTTTAGGACTAGCGAGACCCAGTACTTC,CASSAFRTSETQYF
TRBV7-2,TRBJ2-7,few,.,TGTGCCAGCAGCTTAGGGGGTAGCGGCTCCTACGAGCAGTACTTC,CASSLGGSGSYEQYF
TRBV7-8,TRBJ2-6,.,.,TGTGCCAGCAGCGATACCGGGACGAAATCTCGGGCCAACGTCCTGACTTTC,CASSDTGTKSRANVLTF